Listed below are T cell receptor beta chains from one sample, sequenced in a study of cytomegalovirus exposure and HLA in healthy donors. Generated by immunoSEQ multiplex PCR, the TCRdb table keeps only in-frame clones and is missing some. The sample has some 79,000 clones, 55% to 70% seen once. The material sequenced was PBMCs. The receptors originated from a woman between 40 and 50 years old in good health and CMV-seropositive. CDR3s include the opening cysteine and the closing phenylalanine or tryptophan. A D gene is named only where the DNA matches it firmly. Only part of the rows carry a size: once, few, many, or a class if the clone is expanded.

cdr3_aa | cdr3_nt | v_call | d_call | j_call | clone_size
CSVDRGQSGGHQPQHF | TGCAGCGTTGACCGGGGACAGTCGGGTGGCCATCAGCCCCAGCATTTT | TRBV29-1 | TRBD1 | TRBJ1-5 | once
CASSQRGTSVYNEQFF | TGCGCCAGCAGCCAACGTGGGACTAGCGTGTACAATGAGCAGTTCTTC | TRBV4-3 | TRBD2 | TRBJ2-1 | .
CASRNRVSNLKGSYEQYF | TGTGCCAGCAGAAACAGGGTCAGCAACCTCAAAGGCTCCTACGAGCAGTACTTC | TRBV2 | . | TRBJ2-7 | .
CASSLGSGYFPSGNTIYF | TGTGCCAGCAGCTTAGGTTCGGGGTATTTCCCCTCTGGAAACACCATATATTTT | TRBV7-9 | . | TRBJ1-3 | .
CASSAGPGGKLAFF | TGTGCCAGCAGCGCCGGCCCCGGCGGGAAATTGGCTTTCTTT | TRBV9 | . | TRBJ1-1 | once
CASTRAPWEQFF | TGTGCCAGCACCCGAGCGCCGTGGGAGCAGTTCTTC | TRBV5-6 | . | TRBJ2-1 | .
CASSLEGSGAWNEQFF | TGCGCCAGCAGCTTGGAAGGCTCAGGGGCCTGGAATGAGCAGTTCTTC | TRBV5-1 | . | TRBJ2-1 | .
CAISERIPGQGEQYF | TGTGCCATCAGTGAAAGGATTCCCGGTCAGGGCGAGCAGTACTTC | TRBV10-3 | . | TRBJ2-7 | .
CASSQTGWVETQYF | TGTGCCAGCTCTCAAACAGGGTGGGTCGAGACCCAGTACTTC | TRBV18 | . | TRBJ2-5 | .
CASSLLGQGPGGETQYF | TGTGCCAGCAGCCTACTTGGACAGGGCCCAGGGGGCGAGACCCAGTACTTC | TRBV11-2 | TRBD1 | TRBJ2-5 | once
CASSFTGQSNTEAFF | TGTGCCAGCAGTTTTACGGGACAATCGAACACTGAAGCTTTCTTT | TRBV27 | . | TRBJ1-1 | few
CASSPATGGGGNEKLFF | TGCGCCAGCAGCCCGGCAACAGGGGGCGGGGGTAATGAAAAACTGTTTTTT | TRBV5-1 | TRBD1 | TRBJ1-4 | .
CASSPQSRTGEAFF | TGTGCCAGCAGTCCCCAATCTCGGACAGGGGAGGCTTTCTTT | TRBV27 | TRBD1 | TRBJ1-1 | .
CASSIGGFTDTQYF | TGTGCCAGTAGTATAGGAGGCTTCACAGATACGCAGTATTTT | TRBV19 | . | TRBJ2-3 | .
CASSHLSRDSIQASSYEQYF | TGTGCCAGCAGCCACCTTTCCCGGGACAGTATCCAAGCGAGCTCCTACGAGCAGTACTTC | TRBV7-4 | TRBD1 | TRBJ2-7 | .
CASRLMGGEQYF | TGTGCCAGCCGGCTTATGGGGGGCGAGCAGTACTTC | TRBV27 | . | TRBJ2-7 | .
CASSPKTCYLRGQSNYGYTF | TGCGCCAGCAGTCCCAAAACATGCTACCTCAGGGGGCAATCTAACTATGGCTACACCTTC | TRBV23-1 | TRBD1 | TRBJ1-2 | .
CASSIFPETEQYF | TGTGCCAGTAGTATCTTCCCAGAAACGGAGCAGTACTTC | TRBV19 | . | TRBJ2-7 | .
CASSLGTDTGWIYEQYF | TGCGCCAGCAGCTTGGGGACCGACACAGGGTGGATATACGAGCAGTACTTC | TRBV5-1 | . | TRBJ2-7 | few
CASSAGDGNTIYF | TGTGCCAGCAGCGCAGGGGACGGAAACACCATATATTTT | TRBV9 | . | TRBJ1-3 | large
CASRGTRGSTEAFF | TGCGCCAGCAGGGGAACACGGGGAAGCACTGAAGCTTTCTTT | TRBV10-1 | . | TRBJ1-1 | .
CASRGGLGISEAFF | TGTGCCAGCAGGGGGGGTCTGGGGATATCTGAAGCTTTCTTT | TRBV28 | . | TRBJ1-1 | few
CASSLNRGLDEQYF | TGTGCCAGCAGTTTAAACAGGGGTCTGGACGAGCAGTACTTC | TRBV27 | TRBD1 | TRBJ2-7 | .
CASTPWRSEETQYF | TGTGCCAGCACCCCGTGGAGGTCGGAAGAGACCCAGTACTTC | TRBV28 | . | TRBJ2-5 | few
CAISQTVPAGGANVLTF | TGTGCCATCAGTCAGACAGTACCTGCTGGGGGGGCCAACGTCCTGACTTTC | TRBV10-3 | . | TRBJ2-6 | .
CASSTRTGGATEAFF | TGTGCCAGCAGCACGCGGACAGGGGGGGCCACTGAAGCTTTCTTT | TRBV9 | TRBD1 | TRBJ1-1 | once
CAWEVGGSSYNSPLHF | TGTGCCTGGGAAGTCGGAGGGAGCTCCTATAATTCACCCCTCCACTTT | TRBV30 | . | TRBJ1-6 | .
CASSYRGRNYGYTF | TGTGCCAGCAGTTATCGGGGGAGGAACTATGGCTACACCTTC | TRBV6-5 | . | TRBJ1-2 | .
CASSQGKIAGEPGPFF | TGCGCCAGCAGCCAAGGGAAGATAGCGGGAGAGCCCGGCCCGTTCTTC | TRBV4-3 | TRBD2 | TRBJ2-1 | few
CASSQLLDRARPYEQYF | TGTGCCAGCAGCCAACTACTAGACAGGGCTCGACCCTACGAGCAGTACTTC | TRBV4-2 | TRBD1 | TRBJ2-7 | .
CASSLRTVDFDEQFF | TGTGCCAGCAGCTTAAGGACAGTTGATTTTGATGAGCAGTTCTTC | TRBV11-3 | . | TRBJ2-1 | .
CASSEGLTYEQYF | TGCGCCAGCAGCGAAGGACTCACCTACGAGCAGTACTTC | TRBV5-1 | . | TRBJ2-7 | .
CASSQEPGGTEAFF | TGCGCCAGCAGCCAAGAGCCGGGGGGCACTGAGGCTTTCTTT | TRBV4-3 | . | TRBJ1-1 | .
CASSVDRTEKLFF | TGCGCCAGCAGCGTGGACAGGACTGAAAAACTGTTTTTT | TRBV5-1 | TRBD1 | TRBJ1-4 | few
CASSQDEASGHYEQYF | TGCGCCAGCAGCCAAGATGAAGCTAGCGGGCACTACGAGCAGTACTTC | TRBV4-1 | TRBD2 | TRBJ2-7 | .
CASTGYEQFF | TGTGCCAGCACTGGCTATGAGCAGTTCTTC | TRBV2 | . | TRBJ2-1 | .
CASSYSLQSGQPQHF | TGTGCCAGCAGTTACTCCCTGCAGTCTGGTCAGCCCCAGCATTTT | TRBV6-5 | . | TRBJ1-5 | .
CASSVGTGPTDTQYF | TGTGCCAGCAGCGTCGGGACAGGGCCGACAGATACGCAGTATTTT | TRBV5-4 | TRBD1 | TRBJ2-3 | .
CASSLGTGGDIQYF | TGTGCCAGCAGCTTAGGGACAGGAGGGGACATTCAGTACTTC | TRBV11-2 | . | TRBJ2-4 | .
CASSQEAGMDTEAFF | TGTGCCAGCAGCCAAGAGGCAGGAATGGACACTGAAGCTTTCTTT | TRBV4-2 | . | TRBJ1-1 | few
CASSSAGRTETQYF | TGCGCCAGCAGCTCAGCCGGGAGAACTGAGACCCAGTACTTC | TRBV5-1 | . | TRBJ2-5 | .
CAISESGPGWEQYF | TGTGCCATCAGTGAGTCAGGCCCCGGGTGGGAGCAGTACTTC | TRBV10-3 | . | TRBJ2-7 | .
CASSPRTDRVTDTQYF | TGTGCCAGCAGTCCGCGGACAGACCGGGTCACAGATACGCAGTATTTT | TRBV28 | . | TRBJ2-3 | few
CASSPDSYNEQFF | TGTGCCAGCAGCCCAGACTCATACAATGAGCAGTTCTTC | TRBV2 | . | TRBJ2-1 | .
CASSLGRGGEQYF | TGTGCCAGCAGCCTGGGGAGAGGGGGCGAGCAGTACTTC | TRBV5-8 | . | TRBJ2-7 | .